The source of this T cell receptor beta chain is a study of blood T cells in healthy people across ages. Study-wide points: The study regarded diversity estimates from one million T cells as underestimates. Diversity was higher, and naive CD4+ cells more numerous, in long-lived donors than in aged donors. Naive T cell percentage showed a strong correlation with the diversity of TCR beta.

Trimming left V 3 bases short and J 1 base short, with 11 bases between. Looked up from germline, CDR1 is SNHLY and CDR2 is FYNNEI. The CDR3 consists of 15 residues. In the case of this clonotype: The antigen is undetermined.

A second PCR, run for roughly 7 to 11 cycles, used a sample-barcoded 5' primer plus a J-beta primer mix. Researchers report that a template-switch adaptor with 12 random nucleotides tagged each cDNA molecule. Via MiXCR, TCRdb re-called the 5' RACE reads, giving one row per CDR3 protein. The repertoire includes 2 million or so distinct CDR3 sequences, roughly 49% of them detected once, and roughly 2.1% sits in the top ten. The genes are TRBV2 and TRBJ2-3; tentatively, D is TRBD1 or TRBD2 (5 bases each). The origin of this receptor is a woman between 35 and 50 years old in good health. Material for sequencing was blood. CDR3 in amino acids: CASSEGVGGTDTQYF. The CDR3 DNA is TGTGCCAGCAGTGAGGGGGTCGGCGGCACAGATACGCAGTATTTT.